Here is one TCR beta chain with its context. The source of the sample is a study of shared clonotypes between healthy human individuals. Researchers divided each subset's genomic DNA evenly across several immunoSEQ plates. Assay used: immunoSEQ multiplex PCR; TCRdb lists only in-frame clones, some missing. The profile shows a few million clones, almost 96% of them singletons. The sample comprised naive CD4+ T cells sorted from blood. The subset was: CD45RA+ positively selected. This TCR was sampled from a man younger than 30 in good health.

CDR3 nucleotide sequence: TGTGCCAGCAGTGAGAGTGGGACAAACACCGGGGAGCTGTTTTTT. Protein: CASSESGTNTGELFF. This sequence joins TRBV2 and TRBJ2-2, with D perhaps TRBD1 (6 bases). Per the germline V gene, CDR1 is SNHLY and CDR2 is FYNNEI. This CDR3 has 15 residues. V gave up 3 bases and J gave up 2 bases, with 10 bases separating them.